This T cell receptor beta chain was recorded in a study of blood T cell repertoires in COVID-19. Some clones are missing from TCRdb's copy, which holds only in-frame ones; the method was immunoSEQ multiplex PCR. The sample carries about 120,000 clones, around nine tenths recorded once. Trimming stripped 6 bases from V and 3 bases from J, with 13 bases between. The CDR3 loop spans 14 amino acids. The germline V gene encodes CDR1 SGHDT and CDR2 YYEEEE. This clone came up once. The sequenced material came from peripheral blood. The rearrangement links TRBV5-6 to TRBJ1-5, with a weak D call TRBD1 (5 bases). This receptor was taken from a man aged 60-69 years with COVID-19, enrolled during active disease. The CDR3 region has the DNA TGTGCCAGCATGGGAAGGGGAACCAATCAGCCCCAGCATTTT. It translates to CASMGRGTNQPQHF.